The rows below give T cell receptor beta chains drawn from one sample of a study of CD8+ T cells in alopecia areata. Generated by immunoSEQ multiplex PCR, the TCRdb table keeps only in-frame clones and is missing some. This sample has 120,000 or so clones; over 60% occur once, and the top ten carry around 2.7%. The sequencing sample was made of CD4+ T cells sorted from blood. The receptors were sampled from a human donor in good health. Both conserved end residues are part of each CDR3. D genes are given only for firm matches. Clone size is stated in some rows and not others, as once, few, many or a class when expanded.

>NA|TRBD1|TRBV4-2|TRBJ1-5
TGTGCCAGCAGCCAGTCTCCGGGACAGAACAATCAGCCCCAGCATTTT
CASSQSPGQNNQPQHF
>NA|NA|TRBV5-6|TRBJ2-2
TGTGCCAGCAGCTTGGGAGGGGCCCCCGGGGAGCTGTTTTTT
CASSLGGAPGELFF
>NA|NA|TRBV4-1|TRBJ1-5
TGCGCCAGCAGCCAAGACGAAAAATTCAATCAGCCCCAGCATTTT
CASSQDEKFNQPQHF
>NA|TRBD1|TRBV7-6|TRBJ1-5
TGTGCCAGCAGCTTAGGGACAGGAGGCAATCAGCCCCAGCATTTT
CASSLGTGGNQPQHF
>many|NA|TRBV18|TRBJ1-1
TGTGCCAGCTCGAGGGCTCCTGGGGAAGAAGCTTTCTTT
CASSRAPGEEAFF
>NA|NA|TRBV7-9|TRBJ2-5
TGTGCCAGCGATACAGGCCCGGAAAAAGAGACCCAGTACTTC
CASDTGPEKETQYF
>NA|NA|TRBV28|TRBJ1-1
TGTGCCAGCAGACCGGGAACCCCTAACACTGAAGCTTTCTTT
CASRPGTPNTEAFF
>NA|NA|TRBV5-4|TRBJ1-2
TGTGCCAGCAGCTTCGAGCAGGGTGGCTACACCTTC
CASSFEQGGYTF
>NA|NA|TRBV29-1|TRBJ1-1
TGCAGCGTTGTTGGAGGGTACACTGAAGCTTTCTTT
CSVVGGYTEAFF
>NA|NA|TRBV2|TRBJ2-2
TGTGCCAGCAGTGACACCGGGGAGCTGTTTTTT
CASSDTGELFF
>NA|NA|TRBV30|TRBJ2-7
TGTGCCTGGAGTGGAGGGGGATCGGCTTACGGGCAGTACTTC
CAWSGGGSAYGQYF
>NA|NA|TRBV7-9|TRBJ1-2
TGTGCCAGCAGCCCCAGTGGGCCAATATATGGCTACACCTTC
CASSPSGPIYGYTF
>NA|TRBD1|TRBV5-1|TRBJ2-1
TGCGCCAGCAGCGAACAGGGGGCCTACAATGAGCAGTTCTTC
CASSEQGAYNEQFF
>NA|TRBD1|TRBV7-9|TRBJ1-4
TGTGCCAGCAGCCAGCGGCAGGGGGGTGAAAAACTGTTTTTT
CASSQRQGGEKLFF